This T cell receptor (beta chain) was sequenced during a study of blood T cell repertoires in COVID-19. Study context: From T cells, B-cell-depleted T cells, or PBMCs came the material, which was cDNA or gDNA.

Trimming removed 5 bases from V and 4 bases from J, with 20 bases in between. The germline V gene has CDR1 GTSNPN and CDR2 SVGIG (reference sequence). The CDR3 sequence is 15 residues long. Only in-frame clones appear in the TCRdb table, and some are missing; sequencing was by immunoSEQ multiplex PCR. Of over 95,000 clones listed, about 87% are singletons. V is TRBV30 and J is TRBJ1-2, with D possibly matching TRBD1 (6 bases). This TCR came from a woman between 45 and 65 years old with acute or convalescent COVID-19. The sequencing input was peripheral blood. CDR3 region: CAWAPSGALFYGYTF. The CDR3 coding sequence is TGTGCCTGGGCCCCCTCAGGGGCACTATTCTATGGCTACACCTTC.